Following are 30 T cell receptor beta chains from one sample sequenced in a study of glioma-infiltrating T cells. Using RNA template, CDR3s of TCR alpha and beta were amplified with iRepertoire arm-PCR. Using its own MiXCR run on the multiplex PCR reads, TCRdb lists one record per CDR3 protein. The data hold some 130,000 distinct CDR3 sequences, with approximately 26% observed a single time. The sequenced sample consisted of glioma tissue, nonneoplastic brain tissue, or PBMCs (not recorded which). The receptors originated from a human donor with low-grade glioma or glioblastoma, undergoing nonglioma brain surgery, or in good health (not recorded which).

This clonotype was observed a handful of times. The rearrangement links TRBV7-6 to TRBJ2-3; a weak D match, TRBD2 (6 bases). This CDR3 has 14 amino acids. The V end lost 8 bases, the J end lost 0 bases, and 12 bases lay between the germline ends. CDR1 is SGHVS, CDR2 FNYEAQ, per germline. CDR3 nucleotides: TGTGCCAGCGCAGAGACTAGAAGCACAGATACGCAGTATTTT. This translates into CASAETRSTDTQYF.

The chain combines TRBV7-9 with TRBJ2-2; the match to TRBD1 covers 10 bases. The germline CDR1 and CDR2 sequences are SEHNR and FQNEAQ (reference sequence). The CDR3 spans 14 residues. The V gene end was trimmed by 3 bases and the J gene end by 10 bases; junction bases not matched to a gene: 5. CDR3 coding DNA: TGTGCCAGCAGCTTCCGGGACAGGGGTTCGGAGCTGTTTTTT. Protein sequence: CASSFRDRGSELFF. Full variable domain (outside the CDR3, taken from reference TRBV7-9 and TRBJ2-2): DTGVSQNPRHKITKRGQNVTFRCDPISEHNRLYWYRQTLGQGPEFLTYFQNEAQLEKSRLLSDRFSAERPKGSFSTLEIQRTEQGDSAMYLCASSFRDRGSELFFGEGSRLTVL.

The chain links TRBV2 to TRBJ2-3; the match to TRBD2 covers 11 bases. Germline V CDR1 and CDR2: SNHLY, FYNNEI. J lost 4 bases, V lost 7 bases, and 4 bases had no gene match. CDR3 size: 14 residues. The DNA for the CDR3 is TGTGCCAGCAATCTAGCGGGGGGTGCAGATACGCAGTATTTT. Protein: CASNLAGGADTQYF.

In its sample, this clonotype was seen a few times. The V and J genes are TRBV5-1 and TRBJ2-5; D unclear. The germline CDR1 and CDR2 sequences are SGHRS and YFSETQ. With 4 bases removed from V and 1 base from J, the gap between germline ends came to 5 bases. This CDR3 region has 12 residues. For the CDR3, the DNA is TGCGCCAGCAGCGGCTCCCAAGAGACCCAGTACTTC. Protein product: CASSGSQETQYF.

V and J are TRBV18 and TRBJ2-3; D remains ambiguous. Germline CDR1 is KGHSH and CDR2 is LQKENI. The V gene lost 2 bases and the J gene lost 2 bases, with 8 bases spanning the gap. CDR3 length equals 14 residues. The DNA of the CDR3 is TGTGCCAGCTCACCAGAGAGTTTCACAGATACGCAGTATTTT. It codes for CASSPESFTDTQYF.

The genes are TRBV7-9 and TRBJ2-7; D call uncertain. This CDR3 is built from 14 residues. V was shortened by 7 bases and J by 2 bases, with 15 bases between the two germline ends. Germline CDR1 is SEHNR and CDR2 is FQNEAQ (reference sequence). The CDR3 bases are TGTGCCAGCACCCGACCGGTCATGGCCTACGAGCAGTACGTC. It is translated as CASTRPVMAYEQYV.

With respect to this clonotype: Since a much larger clone is just one base distant, this may be a read error. This CDR3 fails to terminate in the conserved phenylalanine or tryptophan, so it likely reflects a read error. CDR3 nucleotide sequence: TGTGCCAGCAGCCAAGATCTGGCCTTTTCACCCCTCCACTCT. It yields the protein CASSQDLAFSPLHS. This rearrangement joins TRBV14 to TRBJ1-6, with D unresolved. The CDR3 has 14 amino acids. Germline V gene lookup returns CDR1 SGHDN and CDR2 FVKESK. The germline V and J ends were trimmed by 0 bases and 9 bases, with 9 bases remaining between them.

Of note for this clonotype: A read error is possible here, since a much larger clone lies one base away. This chain links TRBV25-1 with TRBJ1-5; no firm D call. This CDR3 contains 12 residues. Trimming removed 7 bases at V and 6 bases at J, with 10 bases between. The germline V gene has CDR1 MGHDK and CDR2 SYGVNS. The DNA for the CDR3 is TGTGCCAGCAATGAGGGTAGTCAGCCCCAGCATTTT. Amino acids: CASNEGSQPQHF.

The sample holds a few counts of this clonotype. This may arise from a read error, as a much more abundant clone is one base away. CDR3 in DNA: TGTGCCAGCAGTTTCGGGGGGAATGAAGAACTGTTTTTT. The encoded protein is CASSFGGNEELFF. The V gene is TRBV27, the J gene TRBJ1-4; D is perhaps TRBD1 (5 bases). CDR3 length equals 13 residues. Germline loops: CDR1 MNHEY, CDR2 SMNVEV (reference sequence).

This clonotype was detected many times. Here the CDR3 reads CASRRGSGSTDTQYF. In DNA, the CDR3 is TGTGCCAGCAGGAGGGGTAGCGGGAGCACAGATACGCAGTATTTT. The chain carries TRBV27 and TRBJ2-3; TRBD2 matches 7 bases. V was clipped by 6 bases and J by 0 bases; unmatched bases: 6. Germline CDR1 is MNHEY and CDR2 is SMNVEV (reference sequence). The CDR3 covers 15 residues.

J is TRBJ2-3 and V is TRBV18, with D possibly matching TRBD2 (6 bases). The ends were cut back, 1 base at V and 6 bases at J, with 14 bases in the middle. Germline CDR1 reads KGHSH; CDR2 reads LQKENI. This CDR3 has 15 residues. This CDR3 is CASSPHGGPGDTQYF. Here the CDR3 DNA reads TGTGCCAGCTCACCACACGGGGGACCTGGGGATACGCAGTATTTT. Based on the CDR3 plus reference TRBV18 and TRBJ2-3, the full variable domain is NAGVMQNPRHLVRRRGQEARLRCSPMKGHSHVYWYRQLPEEGLKFMVYLQKENIIDESGMPKERFSAEFPKEGPSILRIQQVVRGDSAAYFCASSPHGGPGDTQYFGPGTRLTVL.

With respect to this clonotype: A junction end diverges from the germline sequence, so it may reflect a read error. The chain uses TRBV7-9 and TRBJ1-5, with D possibly matching TRBD1 (6 bases). This CDR3 is built from 14 residues. Germline V CDR1 and CDR2: SEHNR, FQNEAQ (reference sequence). The CDR3 here is CASSRAGAGQPKHF. CDR3 in DNA: TGCGCCAGCAGTCGGGCAGGGGCAGGCCAGCCCAAGCATTTT.

This clonotype was seen repeatedly, ten times or more. V and J are TRBV28 and TRBJ2-2, with 9 bases fitting TRBD1. V shed 6 bases, J shed 6 bases, and the junction held 8 bases outside the gene matches. Germline V CDR1 and CDR2: MDHEN, SYDVKM. This CDR3 spans 15 amino acids. The CDR3 DNA reads as TGTGCCAGCAGGCGGGGACAGGGTCGTCCCGGGGAGCTGTTTTTT. This gives the protein CASRRGQGRPGELFF.

This clonotype occurred a few times. In nucleotides, the CDR3 is TGTGCCAGCTCACTACCGGCCGGCAATCAGCCCCAGCATTTT. Translating it yields CASSLPAGNQPQHF. V usage is TRBV18 and J usage is TRBJ1-5, with D unresolved. Looked up from germline, CDR1 is KGHSH and CDR2 is LQKENI. This CDR3 comprises 14 residues. Deletions cut 4 bases from V and 2 bases from J, with 9 bases between.

The genes are TRBV7-2 and TRBJ1-6, with 9 bases identical to TRBD1. CDR3 length equals 15 residues. Trimming at V came to 5 bases and at J to 10 bases, leaving 9 bases not matched to a gene. Per germline, CDR1 SGHTA and CDR2 FQGNSA. CDR3 nucleotide sequence: TGTGCCAGCAGCACGCAGACAGGGGGAGAATCACCCCTCCACTTT. This codes for CASSTQTGGESPLHF.

This clonotype was seen only a few times. This chain links TRBV4-1 with TRBJ2-2; no firm D call. This CDR3 contains 15 residues. Per the germline V gene, CDR1 is MGHRA and CDR2 is YSYEKL. Trimming pared 2 bases from V and 0 bases from J, leaving 7 bases between. The CDR3 coding sequence is TGCGCCAGCAGCCAACAACACCCGAACACCGGGGAGCTGTTTTTT. Amino acid sequence: CASSQQHPNTGELFF.

The rearrangement uses TRBV20-1 and TRBJ1-5; 9 bases are shared with TRBD1. With 4 bases clipped from V and 6 bases from J, the junction kept 10 bases outside the gene matches. The germline CDR1 and CDR2 sequences are DFQATT and SNEGSKA (reference sequence). The CDR3 is made up of 15 amino acids. The CDR3 sequence is CSATGQGFRPQPQHF. The DNA of the CDR3 is TGCAGTGCTACGGGACAGGGTTTCCGGCCTCAGCCCCAGCATTTT.

This clonotype appeared many times. The rearrangement links TRBV6-1 to TRBJ2-7, with D maybe TRBD1 (5 bases). This CDR3 contains 14 residues. The V gene's germline CDR1 is MNHNS and CDR2 SASEGT. V was pared by 4 bases and J by 2 bases, with 12 bases between. As DNA, the CDR3 is TGTGCCAGCAGTGGATCAGGGATCCCCTACGAGCAGTACGTC. Residues: CASSGSGIPYEQYV.

The rearrangement uses TRBV3-1 and TRBJ1-1; D is possibly TRBD1 (6 bases). The CDR3 covers 16 residues. Germline-derived CDR1 and CDR2 are LGHDT and YNNKEL (reference sequence). Trimming left V 4 bases short and J 0 bases short, with 15 bases between. This CDR3 is CASSPSRGTLNTEAFF. CDR3 bases: TGTGCCAGCAGCCCGTCTAGGGGGACACTGAACACTGAAGCTTTCTTT.

This chain uses TRBV29-1 with TRBJ1-4; D remains unclear. The ends were cut back, 5 bases at V and 4 bases at J, with 2 bases in the middle. CDR3 length: 10 amino acids. Germline assignment: CDR1 SQVTM and CDR2 ANQGSEA. The CDR3 reads CSVLNEKLFF. The CDR3 nucleotides are TGCAGCGTTCTTAATGAAAAACTGTTTTTT.

The chain carries TRBV6-2 or TRBV6-3 and TRBJ2-7; D remains unclear. The CDR3 spans 17 residues. CDR1 is MNHEY and CDR2 is SVGEGT in the germline V gene. V was cut by 6 bases and J by 5 bases, with 26 bases left in between. The CDR3 DNA reads as TGTGCCAGCAGCTCCCAGACGTTTACTCTCGCGTCCCACGAGCAGTACGTC. Amino acids: CASSSQTFTLASHEQYV.

This clonotype was seen many times. This chain uses TRBV6-1 with TRBJ2-7, with 8 bases matching TRBD1. The length of the CDR3 is 14 residues. V lost 2 bases to trimming and J lost 3 bases; unmatched junction nucleotides: 3. Germline V CDR1 and CDR2: MNHNS, SASEGT. CDR3 DNA sequence: TGTGCCAGCAGTGAACAGGGGGCGAACTACGAGCAGTACGTC. It specifies CASSEQGANYEQYV.

This sequence joins TRBV28 and TRBJ2-7; 7 bases map to TRBD1. The germline V gene has CDR1 MDHEN and CDR2 SYDVKM. The CDR3 is 14 amino acids. With 6 bases clipped from V and 1 base from J, the junction kept 6 bases outside the gene matches. CDR3 sequence: CASRISGQSYEQYV. CDR3 nucleotides: TGTGCCAGCAGAATATCGGGACAGTCCTACGAGCAGTACGTC.

Many counts were recorded for this clonotype. The gene calls are TRBV27 and TRBJ2-7; no definite D call. This CDR3 comprises 13 residues. CDR1 MNHEY and CDR2 SMNVEV come from the germline V gene (reference sequence). Trimming took 6 bases from V and 0 from J, leaving 9 bases between them. In DNA, the CDR3 is TGTGCCAGCAGGCCAGCCGGCTCCTACGAGCAGTACGTC. As protein: CASRPAGSYEQYV.

This chain connects TRBV28 to TRBJ2-5, with 14 bases aligning to TRBD2. CDR1 and CDR2 (germline): MDHEN, SYDVKM. V shed 7 bases and J 0 bases; nucleotides not matched to a gene: 7. This CDR3 contains 17 residues. CDR3 sequence: CASTGLAGAGYQETQYF. The CDR3 coding sequence is TGTGCCAGCACGGGACTAGCGGGGGCCGGGTACCAAGAGACCCAGTACTTC.

This clonotype was seen repeatedly, ten times or more. V is TRBV20-1 and J is TRBJ2-7, with TRBD2 as a possible D gene (6 bases). The germline V gene has CDR1 DFQATT and CDR2 SNEGSKA (reference sequence). V lost 5 bases to trimming and J lost 6 bases, with 17 bases between them. The CDR3 is 13 amino acids. The CDR3 spells CSAPGLPTCEQYV. In DNA form, the CDR3 reads TGCAGTGCTCCGGGACTCCCCACGTGCGAGCAGTACGTC.

The chain is built from TRBV20-1 and TRBJ2-2; 9 nucleotides align to TRBD1. Germline values: CDR1 DFQATT, CDR2 SNEGSKA (reference sequence). The junction had 13 bases not matched to a gene; V was cut back by 2 bases and J by 0 bases. The CDR3 is made up of 19 amino acids. CDR3 nucleotides: TGCAGTGCTAGATCATACGGTATGGGACAGGGAGCGAACACCGGGGAGCTGTTTTTT. It translates to CSARSYGMGQGANTGELFF.

This clonotype was counted many times. The J gene is TRBJ1-5, the V gene TRBV24-1; D unclear. Trimming cost V 4 bases and J 4 bases, with 7 bases left between them. This CDR3 contains 13 residues. The germline V gene has CDR1 KGHDR and CDR2 SFDVKD. CDR3 nucleotide sequence: TGTGCCACCAGTGACCACCTAAATCAGCCCCAGCATTTT. It is translated as CATSDHLNQPQHF.

This clonotype showed up just a few times. The V and J genes are TRBV5-1 and TRBJ1-5, with TRBD1 as a possible D gene (5 bases). Germline V gene lookup returns CDR1 SGHRS and CDR2 YFSETQ. CDR3 length: 14 residues. V shed 4 bases and J shed 6 bases, with 14 bases lying between them. DNA for the CDR3: TGCGCCAGCAGCCAACTGGAGGGGTCTCAGCCCCAGCATTTT. Protein sequence: CASSQLEGSQPQHF.

The rearrangement links TRBV18 to TRBJ1-2, with a weak D call TRBD1 (5 bases). This CDR3 contains 14 residues. Trimming took off 3 bases at V and 5 bases at J, with 13 bases between the two ends. Germline CDR1 reads KGHSH; CDR2 reads LQKENI. CDR3 DNA: TGTGCCAGCTCACCCTCCTTACAGGATTATGGCTACACCTTC. Protein sequence: CASSPSLQDYGYTF.